In this sample, the clone carrying this T cell receptor beta chain turned up many times. Its antigen remains unidentified. The study, taken as a whole, reports: Tumor Treg TCRs overlapped most with tumor naive CD4+ cells.

Full-length variable regions came from constant-region reverse primers plus semi-nested Nested Universal Primer A PCR. One entry per CDR3 protein, called by TCRdb with MiXCR from the 5' RACE reads. Counted here are about 40,000 distinct CDR3 sequences, 18% occurring once; the ten biggest clones make up approximately 2.9%. The CDR3 is made up of 14 amino acids. The germline V and J ends were trimmed by 3 bases and 1 base, with 7 bases remaining between them. Sequencing input: naive CD4+ T cells sorted from a lymph node. Described subset: naive CD4+ T cells, CD4+CD45RA+CD25-. The clonotype originates from a female donor with breast cancer. V and J are TRBV12-3 or TRBV12-4 and TRBJ1-5; D is unclear. The CDR3 here is CASSLVGSNQPQHF. DNA for the CDR3: TGTGCCAGCAGTTTGGTAGGGAGCAATCAGCCCCAGCATTTT.